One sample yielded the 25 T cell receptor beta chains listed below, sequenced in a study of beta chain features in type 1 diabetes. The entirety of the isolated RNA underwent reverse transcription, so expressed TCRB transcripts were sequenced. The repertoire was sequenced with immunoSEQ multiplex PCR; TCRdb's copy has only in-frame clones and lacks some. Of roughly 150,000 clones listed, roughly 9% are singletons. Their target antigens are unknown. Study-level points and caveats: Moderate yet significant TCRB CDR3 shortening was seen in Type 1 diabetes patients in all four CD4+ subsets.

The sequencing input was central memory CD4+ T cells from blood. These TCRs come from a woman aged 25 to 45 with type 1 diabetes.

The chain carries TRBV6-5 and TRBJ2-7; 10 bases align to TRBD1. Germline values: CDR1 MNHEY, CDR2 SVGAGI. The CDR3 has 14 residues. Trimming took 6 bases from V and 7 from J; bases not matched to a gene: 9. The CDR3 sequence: CASRGTGEWEEQYF. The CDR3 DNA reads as TGTGCCAGCAGGGGGACAGGGGAGTGGGAAGAGCAGTACTTC.

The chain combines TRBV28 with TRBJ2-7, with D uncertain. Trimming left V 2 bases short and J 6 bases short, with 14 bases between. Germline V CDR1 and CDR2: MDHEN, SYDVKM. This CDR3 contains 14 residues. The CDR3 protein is CASSLGQSEAEQYF. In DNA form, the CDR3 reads TGTGCCAGCAGTTTAGGGCAGAGTGAAGCCGAGCAGTACTTC.

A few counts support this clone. The CDR3 nucleotides read TGCGCCAGCAGCTTGGCGGTGGGCCAGATCTACGAGCAGTACTTC. It encodes CASSLAVGQIYEQYF. The chain joins TRBV5-1 to TRBJ2-7, with D hard to call. V lost 0 bases, J lost 3 bases, and 13 bases lay in between. Germline V lookup: CDR1 SGHRS, CDR2 YFSETQ. The CDR3 extends over 15 amino acids.

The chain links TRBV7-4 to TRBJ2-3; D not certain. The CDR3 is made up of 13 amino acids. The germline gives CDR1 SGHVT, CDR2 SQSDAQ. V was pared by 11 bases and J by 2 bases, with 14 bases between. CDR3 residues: CAPCTYHTDTQYF. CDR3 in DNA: TGTGCCCCGTGTACTTACCACACAGATACGCAGTATTTT.

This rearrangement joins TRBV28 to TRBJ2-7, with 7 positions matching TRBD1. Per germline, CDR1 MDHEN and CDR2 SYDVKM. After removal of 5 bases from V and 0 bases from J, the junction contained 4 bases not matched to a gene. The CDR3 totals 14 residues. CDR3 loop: CASSQTGHSYEQYF. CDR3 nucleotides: TGTGCCAGCAGTCAGACAGGGCACTCCTACGAGCAGTACTTC.

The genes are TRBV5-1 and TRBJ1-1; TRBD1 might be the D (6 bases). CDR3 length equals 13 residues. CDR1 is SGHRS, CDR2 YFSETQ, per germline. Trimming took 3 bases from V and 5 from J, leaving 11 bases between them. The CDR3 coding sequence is TGCGCCAGCAGCTACACAGGGAAAACTGAAGCTTTCTTT. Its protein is CASSYTGKTEAFF.

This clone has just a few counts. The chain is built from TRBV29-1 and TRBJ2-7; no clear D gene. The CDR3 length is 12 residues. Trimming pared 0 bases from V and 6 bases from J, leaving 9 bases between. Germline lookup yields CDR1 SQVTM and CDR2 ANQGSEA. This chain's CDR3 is CSVEDRVREQYF. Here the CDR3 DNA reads TGCAGCGTTGAAGATCGGGTTCGCGAGCAGTACTTC.

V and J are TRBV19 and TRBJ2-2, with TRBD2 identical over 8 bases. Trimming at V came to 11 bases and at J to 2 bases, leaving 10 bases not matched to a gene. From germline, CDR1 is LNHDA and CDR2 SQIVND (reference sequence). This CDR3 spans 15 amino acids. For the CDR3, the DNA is TGTGCCGGAACCAGCGGGAGAGTAAACACCGGGGAGCTGTTTTTT. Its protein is CAGTSGRVNTGELFF.

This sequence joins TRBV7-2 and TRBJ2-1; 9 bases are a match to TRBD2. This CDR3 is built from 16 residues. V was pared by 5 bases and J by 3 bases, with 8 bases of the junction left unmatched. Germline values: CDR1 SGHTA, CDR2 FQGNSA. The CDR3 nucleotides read TGTGCCAGCAGCCATAGCGCTAGCGGGATCTACAATGAGCAGTTCTTC. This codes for CASSHSASGIYNEQFF.

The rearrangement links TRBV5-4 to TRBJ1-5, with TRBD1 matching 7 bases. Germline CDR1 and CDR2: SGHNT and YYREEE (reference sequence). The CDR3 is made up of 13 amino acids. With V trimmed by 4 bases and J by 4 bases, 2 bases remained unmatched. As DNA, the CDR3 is TGTGCCAGCAGCATACAGGGGAATCAGCCCCAGCATTTT. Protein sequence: CASSIQGNQPQHF.

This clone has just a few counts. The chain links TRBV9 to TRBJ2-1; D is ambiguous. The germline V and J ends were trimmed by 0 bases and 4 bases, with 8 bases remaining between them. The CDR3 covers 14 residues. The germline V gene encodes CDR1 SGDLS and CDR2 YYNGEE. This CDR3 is CASSVVLSYNEQFF. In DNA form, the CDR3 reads TGTGCCAGCAGCGTAGTTTTATCTTACAATGAGCAGTTCTTC.

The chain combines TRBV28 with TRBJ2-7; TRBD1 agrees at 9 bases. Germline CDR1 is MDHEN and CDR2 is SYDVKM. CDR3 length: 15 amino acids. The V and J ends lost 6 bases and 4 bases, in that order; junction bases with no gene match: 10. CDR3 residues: CASRTTGTGRYEQYF. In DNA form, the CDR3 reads TGTGCCAGCAGAACCACCGGGACAGGGAGGTACGAGCAGTACTTC. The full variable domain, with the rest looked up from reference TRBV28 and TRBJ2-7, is DVKVTQSSRYLVKRTGEKVFLECVQDMDHENMFWYRQDPGLGLRLIYFSYDVKMKEKGDIPEGYSVSREKKERFSLILESASTNQTSMYLCASRTTGTGRYEQYFGPGTRLTVT.

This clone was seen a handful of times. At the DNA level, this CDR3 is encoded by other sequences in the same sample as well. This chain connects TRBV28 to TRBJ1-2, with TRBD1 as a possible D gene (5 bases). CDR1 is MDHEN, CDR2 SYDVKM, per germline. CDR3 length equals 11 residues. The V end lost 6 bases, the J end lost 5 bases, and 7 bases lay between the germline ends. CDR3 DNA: TGTGCCAGCAGCCCAGGGTATGGCTACACCTTC. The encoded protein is CASSPGYGYTF.

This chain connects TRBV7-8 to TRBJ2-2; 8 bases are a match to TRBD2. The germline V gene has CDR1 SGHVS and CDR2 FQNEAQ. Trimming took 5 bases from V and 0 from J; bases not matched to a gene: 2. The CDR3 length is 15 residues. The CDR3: CASSPSGSNTGELFF. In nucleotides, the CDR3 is TGTGCCAGCAGCCCTAGCGGGTCGAACACCGGGGAGCTGTTTTTT.

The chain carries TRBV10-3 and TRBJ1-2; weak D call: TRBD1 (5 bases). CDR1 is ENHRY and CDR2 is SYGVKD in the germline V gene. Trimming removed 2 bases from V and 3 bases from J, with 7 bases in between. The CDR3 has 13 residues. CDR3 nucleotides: TGTGCCATCAGTGAGGGGGGGGACTATGGCTACACCTTC. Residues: CAISEGGDYGYTF.

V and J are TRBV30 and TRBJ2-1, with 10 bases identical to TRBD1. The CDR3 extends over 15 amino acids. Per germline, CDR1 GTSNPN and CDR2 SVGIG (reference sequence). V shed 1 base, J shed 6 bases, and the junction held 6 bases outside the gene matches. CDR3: CAWSAGQGLFNEQFF. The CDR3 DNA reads TGTGCCTGGAGTGCGGGACAGGGGCTATTCAATGAGCAGTTCTTC.

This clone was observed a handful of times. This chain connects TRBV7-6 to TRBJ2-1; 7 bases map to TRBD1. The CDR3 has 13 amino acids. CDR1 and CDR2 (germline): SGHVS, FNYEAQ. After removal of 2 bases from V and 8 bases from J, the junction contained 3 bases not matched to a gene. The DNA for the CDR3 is TGTGCCAGCAGCTTAAACAGGGGAGATGAGCAGTTCTTC. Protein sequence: CASSLNRGDEQFF.

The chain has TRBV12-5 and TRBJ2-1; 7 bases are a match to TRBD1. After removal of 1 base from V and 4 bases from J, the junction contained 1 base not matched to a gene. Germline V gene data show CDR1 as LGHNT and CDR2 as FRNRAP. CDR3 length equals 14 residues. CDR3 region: CASGLGDRYNEQFF. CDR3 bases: TGTGCTAGTGGTTTGGGGGACAGATACAATGAGCAGTTCTTC.

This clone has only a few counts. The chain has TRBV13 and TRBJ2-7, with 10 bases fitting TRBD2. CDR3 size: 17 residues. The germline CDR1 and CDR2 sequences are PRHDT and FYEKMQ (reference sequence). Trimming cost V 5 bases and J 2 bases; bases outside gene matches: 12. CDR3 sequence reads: CASSGTGQREGPYEQYF. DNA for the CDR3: TGTGCCAGCAGCGGCACTGGGCAGCGGGAGGGCCCCTACGAGCAGTACTTC.

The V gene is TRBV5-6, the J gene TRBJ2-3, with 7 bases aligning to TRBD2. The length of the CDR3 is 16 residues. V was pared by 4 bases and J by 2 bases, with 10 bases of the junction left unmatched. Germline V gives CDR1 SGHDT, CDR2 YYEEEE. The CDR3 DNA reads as TGTGCCAGCAGCGAAGCTAGCGGACTATACACAGATACGCAGTATTTT. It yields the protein CASSEASGLYTDTQYF.

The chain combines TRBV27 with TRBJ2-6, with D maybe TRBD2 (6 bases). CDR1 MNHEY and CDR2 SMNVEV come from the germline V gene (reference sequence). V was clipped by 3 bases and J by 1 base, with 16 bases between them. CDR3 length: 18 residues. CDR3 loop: CASSFGSGLLSGANVLTF. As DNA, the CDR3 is TGTGCCAGCAGTTTCGGTAGCGGTCTCCTTTCTGGGGCCAACGTCCTGACTTTC.

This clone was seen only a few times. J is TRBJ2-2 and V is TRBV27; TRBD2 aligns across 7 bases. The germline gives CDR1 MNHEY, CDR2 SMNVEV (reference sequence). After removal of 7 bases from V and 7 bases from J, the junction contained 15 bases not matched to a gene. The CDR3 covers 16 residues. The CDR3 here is CASTLFWRETVGELFF. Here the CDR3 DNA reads TGTGCCAGCACCCTATTCTGGCGGGAGACAGTCGGGGAGCTGTTTTTT.

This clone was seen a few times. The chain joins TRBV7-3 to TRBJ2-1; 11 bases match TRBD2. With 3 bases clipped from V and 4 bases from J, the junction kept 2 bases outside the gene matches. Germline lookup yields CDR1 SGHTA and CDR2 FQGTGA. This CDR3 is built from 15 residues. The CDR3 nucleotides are TGTGCCAGCAGCTTTAGCGGGAGGGAGTACAATGAGCAGTTCTTC. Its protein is CASSFSGREYNEQFF.

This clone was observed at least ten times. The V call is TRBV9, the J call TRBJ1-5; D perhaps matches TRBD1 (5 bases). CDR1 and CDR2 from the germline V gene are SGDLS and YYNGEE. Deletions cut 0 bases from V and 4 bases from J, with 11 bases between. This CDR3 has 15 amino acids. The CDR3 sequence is CASSVDVTGNQPQHF. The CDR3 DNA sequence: TGTGCCAGCAGCGTAGATGTTACAGGTAATCAGCCCCAGCATTTT.

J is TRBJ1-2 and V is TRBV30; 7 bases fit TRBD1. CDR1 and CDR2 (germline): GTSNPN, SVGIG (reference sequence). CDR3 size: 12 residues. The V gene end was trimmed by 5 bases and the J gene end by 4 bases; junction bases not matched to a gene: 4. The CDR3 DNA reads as TGTGCCTGGGGGACAGCGGGCTATGGCTACACCTTC. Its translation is CAWGTAGYGYTF.